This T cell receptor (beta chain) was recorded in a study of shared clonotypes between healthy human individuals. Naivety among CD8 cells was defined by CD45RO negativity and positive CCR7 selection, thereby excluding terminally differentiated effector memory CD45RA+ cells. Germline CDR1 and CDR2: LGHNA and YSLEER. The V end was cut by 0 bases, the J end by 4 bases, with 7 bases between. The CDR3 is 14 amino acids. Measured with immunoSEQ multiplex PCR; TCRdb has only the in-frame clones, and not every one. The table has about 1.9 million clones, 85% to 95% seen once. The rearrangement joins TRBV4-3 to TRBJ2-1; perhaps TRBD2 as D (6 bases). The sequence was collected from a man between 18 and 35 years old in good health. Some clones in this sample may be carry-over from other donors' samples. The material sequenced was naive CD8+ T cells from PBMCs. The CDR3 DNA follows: TGCGCCAGCAGCCAAGATGGGACTTACAATGAGCAGTTCTTC. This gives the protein CASSQDGTYNEQFF.